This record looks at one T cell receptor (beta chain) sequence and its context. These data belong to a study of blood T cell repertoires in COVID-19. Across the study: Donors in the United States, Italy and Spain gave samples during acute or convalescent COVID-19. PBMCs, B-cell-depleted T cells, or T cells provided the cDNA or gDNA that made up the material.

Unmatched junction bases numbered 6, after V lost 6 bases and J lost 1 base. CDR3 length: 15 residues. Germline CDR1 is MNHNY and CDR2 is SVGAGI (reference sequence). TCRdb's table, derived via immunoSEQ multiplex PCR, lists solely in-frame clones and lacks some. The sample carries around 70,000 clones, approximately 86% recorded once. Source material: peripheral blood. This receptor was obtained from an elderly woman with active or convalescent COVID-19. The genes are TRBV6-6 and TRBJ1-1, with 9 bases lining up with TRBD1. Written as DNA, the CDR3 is TGTGCCAGCAGCAACGAACAGGGGGCGAACACTGAAGCTTTCTTT. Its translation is CASSNEQGANTEAFF.